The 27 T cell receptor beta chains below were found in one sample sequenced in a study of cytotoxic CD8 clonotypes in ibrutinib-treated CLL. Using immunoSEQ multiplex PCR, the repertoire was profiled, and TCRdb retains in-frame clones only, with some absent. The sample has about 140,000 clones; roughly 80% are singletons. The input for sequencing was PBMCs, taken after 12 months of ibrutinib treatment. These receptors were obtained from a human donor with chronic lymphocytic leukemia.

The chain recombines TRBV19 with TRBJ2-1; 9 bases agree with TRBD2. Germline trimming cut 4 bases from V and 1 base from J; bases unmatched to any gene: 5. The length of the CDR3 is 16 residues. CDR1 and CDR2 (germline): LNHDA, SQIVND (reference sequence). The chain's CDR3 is CASSNPSGMSYNEQFF. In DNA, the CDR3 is TGTGCCAGTAGTAATCCTAGCGGGATGTCCTACAATGAGCAGTTCTTC.

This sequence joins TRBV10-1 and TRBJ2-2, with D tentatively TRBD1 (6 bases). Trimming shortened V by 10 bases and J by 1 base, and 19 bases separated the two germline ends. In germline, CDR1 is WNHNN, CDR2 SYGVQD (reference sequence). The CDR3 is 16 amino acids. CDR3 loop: CANKRTAFVNTGELFF. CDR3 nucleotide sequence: TGCGCCAACAAAAGGACAGCCTTTGTGAACACCGGGGAGCTGTTTTTT.

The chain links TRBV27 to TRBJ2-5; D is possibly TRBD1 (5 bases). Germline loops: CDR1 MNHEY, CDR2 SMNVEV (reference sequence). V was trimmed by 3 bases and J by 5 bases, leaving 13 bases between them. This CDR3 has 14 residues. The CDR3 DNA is TGTGCCAGCAGTTTTCGGCCAGGGCGGGAGACCCAGTACTTC. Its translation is CASSFRPGRETQYF.

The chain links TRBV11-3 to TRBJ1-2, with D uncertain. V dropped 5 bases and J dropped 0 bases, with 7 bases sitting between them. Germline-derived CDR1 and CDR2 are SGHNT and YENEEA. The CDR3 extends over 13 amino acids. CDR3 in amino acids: CASSGRANYGYTF. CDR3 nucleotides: TGTGCCAGCAGCGGAAGGGCTAACTATGGCTACACCTTC.

CDR3 DNA sequence: TGTGCCATCAGTGAGAGAGCGAACTCCTATAATTCACCCCTCCACTTT. This codes for CAISERANSYNSPLHF. This sequence joins TRBV10-3 and TRBJ1-6; D is undetermined. CDR1 is ENHRY and CDR2 is SYGVKD in the germline V gene. The CDR3 has 16 residues. With 2 bases removed from V and 0 bases from J, the gap between germline ends came to 8 bases.

The CDR3 protein is CASSLEIRVYTEAFF. In DNA form, the CDR3 reads TGTGCCAGCAGCTTGGAGATCAGGGTTTACACTGAAGCTTTCTTT. V usage is TRBV7-2 and J usage is TRBJ1-1; D is perhaps TRBD1 (5 bases). Trimming took off 3 bases at V and 3 bases at J, with 14 bases between the two ends. Germline V gives CDR1 SGHTA, CDR2 FQGNSA. This CDR3 comprises 15 residues. The variable domain in full, completed from reference TRBV7-2 and TRBJ1-1, reads GAGVSQSPSNKVTEKGKDVELRCDPISGHTALYWYRQSLGQGLEFLIYFQGNSAPDKSGLPSDRFSAERTGGSVSTLTIQRTQQEDSAVYLCASSLEIRVYTEAFFGQGTRLTVV.

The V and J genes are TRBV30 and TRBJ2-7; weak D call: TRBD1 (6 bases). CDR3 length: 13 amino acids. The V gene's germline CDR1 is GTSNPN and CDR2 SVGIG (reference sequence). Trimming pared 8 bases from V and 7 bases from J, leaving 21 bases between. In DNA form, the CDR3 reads TGTGCCGGAGCCTCATGGGGGCTAGGAGAGCAGTACTTC. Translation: CAGASWGLGEQYF.

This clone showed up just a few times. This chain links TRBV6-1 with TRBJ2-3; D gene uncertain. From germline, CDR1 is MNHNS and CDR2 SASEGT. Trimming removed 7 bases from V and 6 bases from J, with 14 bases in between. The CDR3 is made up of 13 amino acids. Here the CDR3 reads CASTTDLSDTQYF. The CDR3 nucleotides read TGTGCCAGCACAACGGATTTATCCGATACGCAGTATTTT.

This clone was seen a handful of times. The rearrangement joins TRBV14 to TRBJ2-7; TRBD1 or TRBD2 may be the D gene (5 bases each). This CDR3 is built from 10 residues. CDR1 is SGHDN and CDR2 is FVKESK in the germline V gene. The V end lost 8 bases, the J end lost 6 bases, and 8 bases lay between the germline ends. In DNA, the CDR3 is TGTGCCAGCGGGGGAACCGAGCAGTACTTC. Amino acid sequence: CASGGTEQYF.

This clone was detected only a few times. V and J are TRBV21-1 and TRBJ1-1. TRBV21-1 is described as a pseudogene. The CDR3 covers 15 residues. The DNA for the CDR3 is TGTGCCAGCAGCAAACGCCCCGGACGTAACACTGAAGCTTTCTTT. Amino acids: CASSKRPGRNTEAFF.

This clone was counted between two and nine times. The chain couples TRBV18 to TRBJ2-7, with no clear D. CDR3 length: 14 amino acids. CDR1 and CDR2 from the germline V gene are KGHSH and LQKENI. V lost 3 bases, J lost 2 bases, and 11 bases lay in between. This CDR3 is CASSPASGAYEQYF. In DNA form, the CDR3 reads TGTGCCAGCTCACCGGCGAGTGGTGCCTACGAGCAGTACTTC.

The CDR3 region is CAWSVDLRLMNTEAFF. CDR3 sequence (DNA): TGTGCCTGGAGTGTAGACTTAAGGCTCATGAACACTGAAGCTTTCTTT. The chain links TRBV30 to TRBJ1-1; D is ambiguous. Germline assignment: CDR1 GTSNPN and CDR2 SVGIG (reference sequence). Trimming removed 0 bases at V and 0 bases at J, with 14 bases between. This CDR3 is built from 16 residues.

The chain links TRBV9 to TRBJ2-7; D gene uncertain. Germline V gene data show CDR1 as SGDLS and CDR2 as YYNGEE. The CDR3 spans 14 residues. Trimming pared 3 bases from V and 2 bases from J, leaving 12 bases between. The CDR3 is CASSALFPPYEQYF. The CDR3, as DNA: TGTGCCAGCAGCGCCCTCTTCCCCCCCTACGAGCAGTACTTC.

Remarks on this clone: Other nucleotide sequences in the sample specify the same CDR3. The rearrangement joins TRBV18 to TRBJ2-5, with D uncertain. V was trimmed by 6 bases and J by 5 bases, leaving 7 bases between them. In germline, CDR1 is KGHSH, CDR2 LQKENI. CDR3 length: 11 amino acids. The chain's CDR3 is CASSPGETQYF. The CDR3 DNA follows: TGTGCCAGCTCGCCCGGGGAGACCCAGTACTTC.

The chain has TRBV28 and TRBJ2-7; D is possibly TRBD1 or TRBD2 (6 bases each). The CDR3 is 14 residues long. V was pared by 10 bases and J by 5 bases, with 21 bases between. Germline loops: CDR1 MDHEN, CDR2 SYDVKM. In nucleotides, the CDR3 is TGTGCCACTAGTTGGGGGGCGCGAATGGACGAGCAGTACTTC. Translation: CATSWGARMDEQYF.

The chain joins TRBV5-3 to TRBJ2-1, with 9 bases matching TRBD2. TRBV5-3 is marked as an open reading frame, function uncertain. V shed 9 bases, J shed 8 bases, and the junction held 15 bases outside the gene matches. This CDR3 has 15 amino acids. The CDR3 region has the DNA TGTGCCACCCTCCAACCGGCTAGCGGGAAGGATGAGCAGTTCTTC. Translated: CATLQPASGKDEQFF.

CDR3 in amino acids: CASSGRGHSGNTIYF. The CDR3 coding sequence is TGTGCCAGCAGTGGCAGGGGGCACTCTGGAAACACCATATATTTT. This sequence joins TRBV6-1 and TRBJ1-3, with 8 bases matching TRBD1. Trimming took 4 bases from V and 0 from J; bases not matched to a gene: 2. This CDR3 comprises 15 residues. The V gene's germline CDR1 is MNHNS and CDR2 SASEGT.

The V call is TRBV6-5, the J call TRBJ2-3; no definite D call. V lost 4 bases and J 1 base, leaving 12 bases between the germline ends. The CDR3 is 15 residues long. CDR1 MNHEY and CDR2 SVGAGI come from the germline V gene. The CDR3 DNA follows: TGTGCCAGCAGTTCCCGAGCTGAGGGCACAGATACGCAGTATTTT. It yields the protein CASSSRAEGTDTQYF.

Here the CDR3 reads CAWSVTGVEQYF. The CDR3 nucleotides read TGTGCCTGGAGTGTAACAGGGGTTGAGCAGTACTTC. The rearrangement joins TRBV30 to TRBJ2-7; 7 bases are shared with TRBD1. This CDR3 has 12 residues. Germline V gene lookup returns CDR1 GTSNPN and CDR2 SVGIG (reference sequence). Trimming removed 0 bases from V and 7 bases from J; junction bases left unmatched: 3.

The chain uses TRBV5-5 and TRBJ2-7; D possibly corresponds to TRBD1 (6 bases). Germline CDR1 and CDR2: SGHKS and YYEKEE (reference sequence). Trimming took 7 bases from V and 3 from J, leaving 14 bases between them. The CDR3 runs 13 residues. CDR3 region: CASHYQGLYEQYF. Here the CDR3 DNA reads TGTGCCAGCCATTACCAGGGGCTCTACGAGCAGTACTTC.

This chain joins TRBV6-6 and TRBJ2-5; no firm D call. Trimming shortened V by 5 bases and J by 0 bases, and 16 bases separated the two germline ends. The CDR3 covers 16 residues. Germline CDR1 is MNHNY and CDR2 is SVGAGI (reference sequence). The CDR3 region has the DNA TGTGCCAGCAGTCGAAAGAGCCTAAGTTACCAAGAGACCCAGTACTTC. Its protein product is CASSRKSLSYQETQYF.

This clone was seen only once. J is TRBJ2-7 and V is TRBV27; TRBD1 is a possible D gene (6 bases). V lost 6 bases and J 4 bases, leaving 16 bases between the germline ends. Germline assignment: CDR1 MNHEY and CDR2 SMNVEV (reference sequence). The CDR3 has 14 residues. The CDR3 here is CASRKIGQTYEQYF. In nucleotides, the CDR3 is TGTGCCAGCAGGAAAATAGGACAGACTTACGAGCAGTACTTC.

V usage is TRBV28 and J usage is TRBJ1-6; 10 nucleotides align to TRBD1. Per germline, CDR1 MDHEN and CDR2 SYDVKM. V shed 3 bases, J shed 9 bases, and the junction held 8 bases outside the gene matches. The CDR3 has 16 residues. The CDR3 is CASSFGDRGSRSPLHF. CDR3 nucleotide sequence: TGTGCCAGCAGTTTTGGGGACAGGGGAAGTCGTTCACCCCTCCACTTT.

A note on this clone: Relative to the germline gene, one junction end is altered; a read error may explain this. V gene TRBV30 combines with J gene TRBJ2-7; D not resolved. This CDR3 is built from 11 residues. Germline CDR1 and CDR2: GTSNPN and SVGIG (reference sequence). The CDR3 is CAWSPGYGQYF. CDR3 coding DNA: TGTGCCTGGAGTCCTGGCTACGGGCAGTACTTC. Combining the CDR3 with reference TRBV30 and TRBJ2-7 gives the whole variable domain SQTIHQWPATLVQPVGSPLSLECTVEGTSNPNLYWYRQAAGRGLQLLFYSVGIGQISSEVPQNLSASRPQDRQFILSSKKLLLSDSGFYLCAWSPGYGQYFGPGTRLTVT.

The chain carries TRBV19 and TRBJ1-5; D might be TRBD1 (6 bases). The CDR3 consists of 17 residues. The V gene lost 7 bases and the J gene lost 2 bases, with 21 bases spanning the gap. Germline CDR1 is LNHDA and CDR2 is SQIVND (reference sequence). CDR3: CASTQGGGAYGNQPQHF. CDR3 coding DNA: TGTGCCAGTACCCAAGGAGGGGGGGCGTATGGCAATCAGCCCCAGCATTTT.

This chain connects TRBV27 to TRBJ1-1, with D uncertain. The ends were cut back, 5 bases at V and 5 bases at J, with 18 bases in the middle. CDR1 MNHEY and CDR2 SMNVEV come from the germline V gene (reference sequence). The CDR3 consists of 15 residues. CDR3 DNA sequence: TGTGCCAGCAGTAACTTCGGACCCTTGAGGACTGAAGCTTTCTTT. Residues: CASSNFGPLRTEAFF.

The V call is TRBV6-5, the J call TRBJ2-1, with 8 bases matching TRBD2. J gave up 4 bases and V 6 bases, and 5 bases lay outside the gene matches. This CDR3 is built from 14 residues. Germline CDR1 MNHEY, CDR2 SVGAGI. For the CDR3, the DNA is TGTGCCAGCAGGCCGGGGGGGCCTTACAATGAGCAGTTCTTC. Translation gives CASRPGGPYNEQFF.